The rows below give T cell receptor beta chains drawn from one sample of a study of PD-L1 blockade in urothelial cancer. The protocol was immunoSEQ multiplex PCR, while the TCRdb copy is restricted to in-frame clones and leaves out a portion. The table lists tens of thousands of clones, approximately 80% of them singletons. Sequences were derived from PBMCs, sampled around atezolizumab (anti-PD-L1) treatment. These receptors came from a man between 65 and 85 years old with urothelial cancer. Both conserved end residues are part of each CDR3. A D gene is named only where the DNA matches it firmly. Only some rows state a clone size, as once, few, many or a class for expanded clones.

>TRBD1|TRBV4-1|.|TRBJ2-7
CASSLPGSGTGGLEQYF
TGCGCCAGCAGCCTCCCTGGATCCGGGACAGGGGGCCTCGAGCAGTACTTC
>TRBD1|TRBV4-1|.|TRBJ2-1
CASSQGQGGGIGNEQFF
TGCGCCAGCAGCCAAGGACAGGGGGGTGGTATCGGGAATGAGCAGTTCTTC
>.|TRBV6-6|.|TRBJ1-2
CASSYFTGKDGYTF
TGTGCCAGCAGTTACTTTACAGGGAAAGATGGCTACACCTTC
>TRBD1|TRBV5-4|.|TRBJ1-1
CASSLAGTGNTEAFF
TGTGCCAGCAGCTTGGCCGGGACAGGCAACACTGAAGCTTTCTTT
>TRBD1|TRBV29-1|.|TRBJ2-7
CSVGRTGASYEQYF
TGCAGCGTCGGAAGGACAGGGGCCTCCTACGAGCAGTACTTC
>.|TRBV6-1|.|TRBJ1-4
CASSVNRVREKLFF
TGTGCCAGCAGTGTTAACAGGGTGAGAGAAAAACTGTTTTTT
>TRBD1|TRBV7-7|.|TRBJ1-4
CASSLSGQGAVEKLFF
TGTGCTAGCAGCTTGTCTGGACAGGGGGCTGTTGAAAAACTGTTTTTT
>.|TRBV4-2|.|TRBJ2-2
CASSQDPFGVGTGELFF
TGTGCCAGCAGCCAAGATCCATTCGGGGTCGGGACCGGGGAGCTGTTTTTT
>TRBD2|TRBV7-2|.|TRBJ2-2
CASSSSSGRANTGELFF
TGTGCCAGCAGCTCCTCTAGCGGGAGGGCCAACACCGGGGAGCTGTTTTTT
>.|TRBV6-5|.|TRBJ1-1
CASSTSGSITEVFF
TGTGCCAGCAGCACCTCCGGGTCCATCACTGAAGTTTTCTTT
>TRBD1|TRBV10-3|.|TRBJ1-1
CAISEGTGGPNTEAFF
TGTGCCATCAGTGAGGGGACAGGGGGCCCGAACACTGAAGCTTTCTTT
>TRBD1|TRBV5-5|.|TRBJ2-7
CASSFSASGGVYEQYF
TGTGCCAGCAGCTTTTCGGCCTCAGGGGGCGTCTACGAGCAGTACTTC
>.|TRBV19|.|TRBJ2-5
CASSIDGTPEETQYF
TGTGCCAGTAGTATAGACGGGACACCCGAGGAGACCCAGTACTTC
>.|TRBV5-1|.|TRBJ2-5
CASGSQETQYF
TGCGCCAGCGGGAGTCAAGAGACCCAGTACTTC
>TRBD2|TRBV7-9|.|TRBJ2-1
CASSYTRLAGYNEQFF
TGTGCCAGCAGCTATACCAGACTAGCGGGCTACAATGAGCAGTTCTTC
>TRBD1|TRBV7-9|few|TRBJ1-4
CASSSYRGNEKLFF
TGTGCCAGCAGCTCATACAGGGGTAATGAAAAACTGTTTTTT
>.|TRBV7-2|.|TRBJ1-1
CASSSHRTGMNTEAFF
TGTGCCAGCAGCTCCCATCGGACGGGGATGAACACTGAAGCTTTCTTT
>TRBD2|TRBV5-4|.|TRBJ2-1
CASNKGLADDNEQFF
TGTGCCAGCAACAAGGGACTAGCGGATGACAATGAGCAGTTCTTC
>TRBD2|TRBV9|.|TRBJ2-2
CASTLGTSSNTGELFF
TGTGCCAGCACCCTCGGGACTAGCTCGAACACCGGGGAGCTGTTTTTT
>TRBD1|TRBV7-9|.|TRBJ2-7
CASSSRQGSYEQYF
TGTGCCAGCAGCTCTCGACAGGGGTCCTACGAGCAGTACTTC
>TRBD2|TRBV7-7|once|TRBJ2-7
CASSFGSGAHYEQYF
TGTGCTAGCAGCTTTGGGAGCGGGGCACACTACGAGCAGTACTTC
>.|TRBV7-2|.|TRBJ1-1
CASSLEGGRTAFF
TGTGCCAGCAGCTTAGAAGGTGGGAGGACAGCTTTCTTT
>TRBD2|TRBV14|.|TRBJ2-1
CASSPPLGLAGPEQFF
TGTGCCAGCAGCCCACCCTTGGGACTAGCGGGACCAGAGCAGTTCTTC
>.|TRBV7-9|.|TRBJ2-3
CASSARRGDTQYF
TGTGCCAGCAGCGCACGCCGCGGGGATACGCAGTATTTT
>.|TRBV19|.|TRBJ2-7
CASSMGNSYEQYF
TGTGCCAGTAGTATGGGCAACTCCTACGAGCAGTACTTC
>TRBD1|TRBV5-1|.|TRBJ1-3
CASKGQGVTGNTIYF
TGCGCCAGCAAAGGACAGGGAGTAACCGGAAACACCATATATTTT
>.|TRBV5-1|once|TRBJ2-5
CASTEQLWGGWGETQYF
TGCGCCAGCACCGAGCAGCTATGGGGAGGTTGGGGGGAGACCCAGTACTTC
>TRBD1|TRBV7-3|.|TRBJ2-3
CASSLRQGGSTDTQYF
TGTGCCAGCAGCTTAAGACAGGGGGGCAGCACAGATACGCAGTATTTT
>TRBD2|TRBV5-5|.|TRBJ2-1
CASSPSGSSYNEQFF
TGTGCCAGCAGCCCAAGCGGGAGCTCCTACAATGAGCAGTTCTTC
>TRBD2|TRBV7-6|few|TRBJ2-2
CASSRLGLAGAGELFF
TGTGCCAGCAGCAGACTCGGACTAGCGGGAGCCGGGGAGCTGTTTTTT
>.|TRBV6-1|.|TRBJ1-1
CASSESTGQDTEAFF
TGTGCCAGCAGTGAGTCGACAGGACAAGACACTGAAGCTTTCTTT
>TRBD1|TRBV5-1|.|TRBJ2-1
CASSATGTGSYNEQFF
TGCGCCAGCAGCGCGACCGGGACAGGGAGCTACAATGAGCAGTTCTTC
>.|TRBV6-6|.|TRBJ2-1
CAGGGRDRNEQFF
TGTGCCGGGGGGGGGCGGGATAGGAATGAGCAGTTCTTC
>.|TRBV28|.|TRBJ2-1
CASTRDIAVEQFF
TGTGCCAGCACGAGGGACATCGCTGTGGAGCAGTTCTTC
>.|TRBV4-1|.|TRBJ1-1
CASSPSEETEAFF
TGCGCCAGCAGCCCCTCCGAGGAGACTGAAGCTTTCTTT
>TRBD2|TRBV6-4|.|TRBJ2-1
CASSVLGLAGDEQFF
TGTGCCAGCAGTGTTCTCGGACTAGCGGGAGATGAGCAGTTCTTC
>.|TRBV2|.|TRBJ1-1
CASSDDKVNTEAFF
TGTGCCAGCAGTGACGACAAGGTGAACACTGAAGCTTTCTTT
>.|TRBV28|.|TRBJ1-5
CASSSGQQYQPQHF
TGTGCCAGCAGTTCCGGACAGCAGTATCAGCCCCAGCATTTT
>.|TRBV5-1|.|TRBJ2-7
CASSLDGGAREQYF
TGCGCCAGCAGCTTGGATGGGGGGGCGCGGGAGCAGTACTTC
>TRBD2|TRBV7-9|.|TRBJ2-1
CASSLTSGRSYNEQFF
TGTGCCAGCAGCTTGACTAGCGGGCGATCCTACAATGAGCAGTTCTTC